These T cell receptor beta chains were read from a single sample in a study of T cell changes during pregnancy in multiple sclerosis. This table comes from immunoSEQ multiplex PCR, and its TCRdb copy is limited to in-frame clones, with some not included. The sample consists of some 13,000 clones, approximately 90% of them appearing once. Sample: CD8+ T cells from peripheral blood mononuclear cells, taken in the second trimester of pregnancy. The receptors come from a female donor in good health, enrolled as a control in a pregnancy study. Each CDR3 is given with its conserved first and last residue. The D gene is left open where the match is weak. Rows may omit the clone size; those that give it use once, few, many or a size class.

V gene	D gene	J gene	clone size	CDR3 DNA	CDR3 protein
TRBV30	-	TRBJ1-1	once	TGTGCCTGGAGTGTACGCCCCCAACACCGAGCTTTCTTT	CAWSVRPQHRAFF
TRBV5-1	-	TRBJ2-7	-	TGCGCCAGCAGCTTTGTTAGCGGATCCTACGAGCAGTACTTC	CASSFVSGSYEQYF
TRBV5-8	TRBD1	TRBJ1-3	-	TGTGCCAGCACAGGACAGGGGGCGCGTGGAAACACCATATATTTT	CASTGQGARGNTIYF
TRBV5-1	-	TRBJ1-2	-	TGCGCCAGCAGCCTCGGGAGGGATGGCTACACCTTC	CASSLGRDGYTF
TRBV11-2	-	TRBJ1-1	few	TGTGCCAGCAGCTCTAGTGGTGTTCCGGCTTTCTTT	CASSSSGVPAFF
TRBV27	TRBD2	TRBJ2-2	-	TGTGCCAGCAGTTTAATTAGGCTCCCCGGACTAGCGGATTTAGGGGCCGGGGAGCTGTTTTTT	CASSLIRLPGLADLGAGELFF
TRBV19	-	TRBJ1-5	-	TGTGCCACCGCACTTTGGGGCGCCAGCAATCAGCCCCAGCATTTT	CATALWGASNQPQHF
TRBV4-3	-	TRBJ1-6	-	TGCGCCAGCAGCCAAGACTCGGGTTATAATTCACCCCTCCACTTT	CASSQDSGYNSPLHF
TRBV2	TRBD2	TRBJ2-3	-	TGTGCCAGCGGGTGGGGAGCGGGAGAGGATACGCAGTATTTT	CASGWGAGEDTQYF
TRBV6-4	TRBD2	TRBJ2-3	medium-sized	TGTGCCAGCAGTCGCGGGAGTGAAGATACGCAGTATTTT	CASSRGSEDTQYF
TRBV6-1	-	TRBJ1-2	-	TGTGCCAGCAGTGACTCAGGAGGGGATGGCTACACCTTC	CASSDSGGDGYTF
TRBV14	TRBD1	TRBJ2-7	-	TGTGCCAGCAGCCAAGTGGGACAGGGGAACGAGCAGTACTTC	CASSQVGQGNEQYF
TRBV18	-	TRBJ1-3	-	TGTGCCAGCTCACCACCGACACTCTACTCTGGAAACACCATATATTTT	CASSPPTLYSGNTIYF
TRBV12-5	-	TRBJ2-3	-	TGTGCTAGTGCCGCGGGGGCTGGGGGAGAAACACAGGGAGCCATCCTAGATACGCAGTATTTT	CASAAGAGGETQGAILDTQYF
TRBV6-5	-	TRBJ2-5	-	TGTGCCAGCAGTCCAACAGGGGGGGGAGAGACCCAGTACTTC	CASSPTGGGETQYF
TRBV4-1	TRBD1	TRBJ1-1	-	TGCGCCAGCAGCCAAGATATGGGCAGGGGGCGCGGGAACACTGAAGCTTTCTTT	CASSQDMGRGRGNTEAFF
TRBV7-9	-	TRBJ2-1	-	TGTGCCAGCAGCCTGGGGGGAACGGACAATGAGCAGTTCTTC	CASSLGGTDNEQFF
TRBV7-2	-	TRBJ2-3	once	TGTGCCAGCAGCCTCGACAGCCTTAGCACAGATACGCAGTATTTT	CASSLDSLSTDTQYF